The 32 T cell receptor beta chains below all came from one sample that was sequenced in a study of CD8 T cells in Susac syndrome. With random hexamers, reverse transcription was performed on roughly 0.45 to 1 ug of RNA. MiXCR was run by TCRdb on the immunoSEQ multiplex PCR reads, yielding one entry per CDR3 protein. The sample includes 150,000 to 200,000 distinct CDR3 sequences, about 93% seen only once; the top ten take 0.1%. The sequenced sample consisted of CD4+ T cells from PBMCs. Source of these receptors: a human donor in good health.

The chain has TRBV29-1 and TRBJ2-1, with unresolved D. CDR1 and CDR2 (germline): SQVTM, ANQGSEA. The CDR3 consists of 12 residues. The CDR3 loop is CVARAAYNEQFF. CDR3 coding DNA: TGCGTGGCCCGGGCCGCCTACAATGAGCAGTTCTTC.

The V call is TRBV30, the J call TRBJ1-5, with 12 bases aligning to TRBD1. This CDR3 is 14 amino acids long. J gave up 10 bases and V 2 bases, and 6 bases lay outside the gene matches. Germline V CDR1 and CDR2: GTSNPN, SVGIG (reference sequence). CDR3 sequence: CAWSRDRGPVPQHF. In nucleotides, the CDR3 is TGTGCCTGGAGTAGGGACAGGGGGCCCGTACCCCAGCATTTT.

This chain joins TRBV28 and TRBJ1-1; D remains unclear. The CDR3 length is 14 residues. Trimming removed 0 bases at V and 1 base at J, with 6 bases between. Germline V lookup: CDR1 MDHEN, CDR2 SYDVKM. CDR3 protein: CASSLWVANTEAFF. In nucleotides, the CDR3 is TGTGCCAGCAGTTTATGGGTCGCGAACACTGAAGCTTTCTTT. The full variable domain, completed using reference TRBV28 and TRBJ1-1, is DVKVTQSSRYLVKRTGEKVFLECVQDMDHENMFWYRQDPGLGLRLIYFSYDVKMKEKGDIPEGYSVSREKKERFSLILESASTNQTSMYLCASSLWVANTEAFFGQGTRLTVV.

The CDR3 region has the DNA TGTGCCAGCAGGCCGGTAGCGGGGGAGACCCAGTACTTC. It translates to CASRPVAGETQYF. This chain connects TRBV3-1 to TRBJ2-5; TRBD2 matches at 8 bases. The CDR3 is 13 amino acids. Germline V gene sequence: CDR1 LGHDT, CDR2 YNNKEL (reference sequence). The V segment lost 6 bases and the J segment 5 bases; nucleotides outside the gene matches: 5.

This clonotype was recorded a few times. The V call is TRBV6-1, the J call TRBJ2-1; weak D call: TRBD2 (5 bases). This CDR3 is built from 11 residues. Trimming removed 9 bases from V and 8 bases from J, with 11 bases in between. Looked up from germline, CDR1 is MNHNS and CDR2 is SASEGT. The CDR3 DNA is TGTGCCAGTTCCTTGAGGGATGAGCAGTTCTTC. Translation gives CASSLRDEQFF.

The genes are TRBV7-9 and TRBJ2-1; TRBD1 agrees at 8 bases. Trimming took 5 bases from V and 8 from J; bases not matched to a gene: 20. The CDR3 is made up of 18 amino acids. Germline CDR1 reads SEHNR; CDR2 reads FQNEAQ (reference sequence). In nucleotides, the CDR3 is TGTGCCAGCAGCCGAGGACAGGGACGATCGGGAATTAGCGATGAGCAGTTCTTC. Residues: CASSRGQGRSGISDEQFF. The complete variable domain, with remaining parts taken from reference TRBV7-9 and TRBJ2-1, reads DTGVSQNPRHKITKRGQNVTFRCDPISEHNRLYWYRQTLGQGPEFLTYFQNEAQLEKSRLLSDRFSAERPKGSFSTLEIQRTEQGDSAMYLCASSRGQGRSGISDEQFFGPGTRLTVL.

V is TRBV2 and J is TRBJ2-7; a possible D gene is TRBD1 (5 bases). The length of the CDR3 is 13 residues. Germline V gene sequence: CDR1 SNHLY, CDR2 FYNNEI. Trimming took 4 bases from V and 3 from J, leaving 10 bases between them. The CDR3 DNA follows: TGTGCCAGCAGTGGAGACAGCCTCTACGAGCAGTACTTC. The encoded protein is CASSGDSLYEQYF.

CDR3 protein: CASSARGATRDSPLHF. The CDR3 region has the DNA TGTGCCAGCAGCGCCCGAGGGGCTACTCGAGATTCACCCCTCCACTTT. The V gene is TRBV7-2, the J gene TRBJ1-6, with D tentatively TRBD1 (5 bases). With 5 bases removed from V and 8 bases from J, the gap between germline ends came to 19 bases. CDR1 is SGHTA and CDR2 is FQGNSA in the germline V gene. The CDR3 is made up of 16 amino acids.

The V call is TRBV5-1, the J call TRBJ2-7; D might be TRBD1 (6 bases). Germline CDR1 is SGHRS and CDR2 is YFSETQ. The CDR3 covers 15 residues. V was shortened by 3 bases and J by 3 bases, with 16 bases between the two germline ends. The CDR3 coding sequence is TGCGCCAGCAGCTCAGATTGGACAGATTTCTACGAGCAGTACTTC. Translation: CASSSDWTDFYEQYF.

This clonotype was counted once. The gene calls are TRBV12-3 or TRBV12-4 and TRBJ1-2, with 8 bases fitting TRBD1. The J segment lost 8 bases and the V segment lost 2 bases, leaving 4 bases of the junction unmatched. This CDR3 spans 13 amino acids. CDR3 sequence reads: CASSLWDRPGYTF. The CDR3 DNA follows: TGTGCCAGCAGTTTATGGGACAGGCCGGGCTACACCTTC.

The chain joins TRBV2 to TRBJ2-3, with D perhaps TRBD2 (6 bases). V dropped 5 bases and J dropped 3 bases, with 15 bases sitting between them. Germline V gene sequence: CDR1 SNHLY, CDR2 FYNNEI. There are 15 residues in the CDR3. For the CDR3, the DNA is TGTGCCAGCAGTCGAGATGGACTAATGACAGATACGCAGTATTTT. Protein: CASSRDGLMTDTQYF.

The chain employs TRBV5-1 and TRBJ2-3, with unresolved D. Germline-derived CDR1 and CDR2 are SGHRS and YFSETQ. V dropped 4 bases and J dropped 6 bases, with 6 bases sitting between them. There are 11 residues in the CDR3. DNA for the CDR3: TGCGCCAGCAGCAGGATTGATACGCAGTATTTT. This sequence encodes CASSRIDTQYF.

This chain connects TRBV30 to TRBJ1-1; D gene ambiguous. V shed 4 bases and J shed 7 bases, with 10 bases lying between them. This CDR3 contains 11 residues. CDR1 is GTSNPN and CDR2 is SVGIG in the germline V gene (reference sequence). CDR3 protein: CAWTDEGEAFF. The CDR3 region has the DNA TGTGCCTGGACTGATGAGGGTGAAGCTTTCTTT.

CDR3 protein: CASRPGVSNTEAFF. Here the CDR3 DNA reads TGCGCCAGCAGGCCAGGGGTGTCGAACACTGAAGCTTTCTTT. The rearrangement links TRBV5-1 to TRBJ1-1; D possibly corresponds to TRBD1 (6 bases). The V gene's germline CDR1 is SGHRS and CDR2 YFSETQ. This CDR3 has 14 amino acids. Trimming removed 5 bases from V and 1 base from J, with 12 bases in between. Drawing the rest from reference TRBV5-1 and TRBJ1-1, the complete variable domain is KAGVTQTPRYLIKTRGQQVTLSCSPISGHRSVSWYQQTPGQGLQFLFEYFSETQRNKGNFPGRFSGRQFSNSRSEMNVSTLELGDSALYLCASRPGVSNTEAFFGQGTRLTVV.

CDR3 in amino acids: CASSQDTGYEAFF. CDR3 DNA sequence: TGTGCCAGCAGCCAAGATACCGGGTATGAAGCTTTCTTT. The chain employs TRBV4-2 and TRBJ1-1; no firm D call. Trimming removed 0 bases from V and 7 bases from J, with 9 bases in between. The germline V gene encodes CDR1 LGHNA and CDR2 YNFKEQ. The CDR3 consists of 13 residues.

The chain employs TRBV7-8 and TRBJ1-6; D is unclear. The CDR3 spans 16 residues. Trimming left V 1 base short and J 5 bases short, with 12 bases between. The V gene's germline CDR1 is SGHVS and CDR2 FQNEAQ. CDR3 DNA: TGTGCCAGCAGCTTAGACATCCGGGCGCATAATTCACCCCTCCACTTT. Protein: CASSLDIRAHNSPLHF. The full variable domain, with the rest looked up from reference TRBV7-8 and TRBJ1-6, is GAGVSQSPRYKVAKRGQDVALRCDPISGHVSLFWYQQALGQGPEFLTYFQNEAQLDKSGLPSDRFFAERPEGSVSTLKIQRTQQEDSAVYLCASSLDIRAHNSPLHFGNGTRLTVT.

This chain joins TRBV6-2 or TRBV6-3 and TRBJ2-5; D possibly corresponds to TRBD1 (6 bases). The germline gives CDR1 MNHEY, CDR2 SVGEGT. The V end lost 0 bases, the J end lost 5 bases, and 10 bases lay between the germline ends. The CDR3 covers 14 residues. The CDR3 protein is CASSYSTGAETQYF. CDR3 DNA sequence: TGTGCCAGCAGTTACTCGACAGGCGCCGAGACCCAGTACTTC.

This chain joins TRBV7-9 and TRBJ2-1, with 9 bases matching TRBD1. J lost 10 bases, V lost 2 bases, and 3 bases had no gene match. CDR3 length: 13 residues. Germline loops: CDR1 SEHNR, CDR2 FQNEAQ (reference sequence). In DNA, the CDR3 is TGTGCCAGCAGCTTACGGGGACAGGGCGAGCAGTTCTTC. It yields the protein CASSLRGQGEQFF. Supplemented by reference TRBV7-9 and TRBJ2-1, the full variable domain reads DTGVSQNPRHKITKRGQNVTFRCDPISEHNRLYWYRQTLGQGPEFLTYFQNEAQLEKSRLLSDRFSAERPKGSFSTLEIQRTEQGDSAMYLCASSLRGQGEQFFGPGTRLTVL.

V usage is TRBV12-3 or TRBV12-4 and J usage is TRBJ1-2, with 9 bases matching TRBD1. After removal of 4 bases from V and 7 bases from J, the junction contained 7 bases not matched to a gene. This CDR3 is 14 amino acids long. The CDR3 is CASSSRDRASGYTF. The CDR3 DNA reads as TGTGCCAGCAGTTCGCGGGACAGGGCCTCTGGCTACACCTTC.

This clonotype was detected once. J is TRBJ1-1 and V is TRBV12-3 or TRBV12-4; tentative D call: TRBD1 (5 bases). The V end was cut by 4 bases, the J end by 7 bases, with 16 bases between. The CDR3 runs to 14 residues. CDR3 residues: CASSSRNLGREAFF. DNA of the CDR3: TGTGCCAGCAGTTCCCGCAACCTGGGACGTGAAGCTTTCTTT.

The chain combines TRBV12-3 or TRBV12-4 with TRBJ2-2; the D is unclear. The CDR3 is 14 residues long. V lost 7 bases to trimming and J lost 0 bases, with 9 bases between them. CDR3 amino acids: CASNHGPNTGELFF. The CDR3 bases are TGTGCCAGCAACCACGGGCCGAACACCGGGGAGCTGTTTTTT.

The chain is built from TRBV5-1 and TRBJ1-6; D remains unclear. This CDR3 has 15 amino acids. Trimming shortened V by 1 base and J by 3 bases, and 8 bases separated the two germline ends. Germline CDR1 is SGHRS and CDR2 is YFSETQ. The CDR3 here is CASSLNLIYNSPLHF. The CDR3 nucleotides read TGCGCCAGCAGCTTGAATCTTATCTATAATTCACCCCTCCACTTT.

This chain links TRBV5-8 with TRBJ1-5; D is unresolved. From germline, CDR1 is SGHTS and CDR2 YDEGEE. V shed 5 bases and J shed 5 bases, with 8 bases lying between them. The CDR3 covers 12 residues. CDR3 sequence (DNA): TGTGCCAGCAGTTTGATGGATCAGCCCCAGCATTTT. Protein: CASSLMDQPQHF.

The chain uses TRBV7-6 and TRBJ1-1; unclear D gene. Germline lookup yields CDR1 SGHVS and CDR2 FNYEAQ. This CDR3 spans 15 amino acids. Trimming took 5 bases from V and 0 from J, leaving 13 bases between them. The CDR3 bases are TGTGCCAGCAGCCCCCCGCGGGTAATGAACACTGAAGCTTTCTTT. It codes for CASSPPRVMNTEAFF. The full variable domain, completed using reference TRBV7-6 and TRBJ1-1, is GAGVSQSPRYKVTKRGQDVALRCDPISGHVSLYWYRQALGQGPEFLTYFNYEAQQDKSGLPNDRFSAERPEGSISTLTIQRTEQRDSAMYRCASSPPRVMNTEAFFGQGTRLTVV.

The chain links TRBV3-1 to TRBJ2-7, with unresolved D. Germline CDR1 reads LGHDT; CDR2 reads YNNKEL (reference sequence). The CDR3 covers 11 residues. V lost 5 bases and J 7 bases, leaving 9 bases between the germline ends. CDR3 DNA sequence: TGTGCCAGCAGCTCGAGAAGGGAGCAGTACTTC. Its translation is CASSSRREQYF.

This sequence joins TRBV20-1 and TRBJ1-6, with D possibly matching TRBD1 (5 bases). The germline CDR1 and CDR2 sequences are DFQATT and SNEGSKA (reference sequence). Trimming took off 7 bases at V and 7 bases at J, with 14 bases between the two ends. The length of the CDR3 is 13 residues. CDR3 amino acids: CSVVRDGNSPLHF. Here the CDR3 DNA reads TGCAGTGTCGTCCGGGACGGAAATTCACCCCTCCACTTT.

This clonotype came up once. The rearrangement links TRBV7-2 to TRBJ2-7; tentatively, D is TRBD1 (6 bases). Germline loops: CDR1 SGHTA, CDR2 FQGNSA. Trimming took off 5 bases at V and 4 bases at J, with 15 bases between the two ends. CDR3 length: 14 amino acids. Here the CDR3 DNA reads TGTGCCAGCAGCCGAGACGGGACATTTTACGAGCAGTACGTC. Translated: CASSRDGTFYEQYV.

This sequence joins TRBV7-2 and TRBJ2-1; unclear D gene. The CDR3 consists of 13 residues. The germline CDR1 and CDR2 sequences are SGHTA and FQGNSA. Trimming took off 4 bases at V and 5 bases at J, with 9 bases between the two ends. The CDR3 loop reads CASSSEIHNEQFF. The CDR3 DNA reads TGTGCCAGCAGCTCGGAAATACACAATGAGCAGTTCTTC.

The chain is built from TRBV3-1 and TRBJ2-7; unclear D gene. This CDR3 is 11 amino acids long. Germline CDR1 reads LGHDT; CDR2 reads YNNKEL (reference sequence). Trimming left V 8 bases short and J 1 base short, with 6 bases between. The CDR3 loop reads CASGNSYEQYV. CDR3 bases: TGTGCCAGCGGGAATTCCTACGAGCAGTACGTC.

CDR3 in DNA: TGTGCCAGCACCCCTTTAGCGGGGTCCTACGAGCAGTACTTC. Its translation is CASTPLAGSYEQYF. The rearrangement joins TRBV28 to TRBJ2-7; 8 bases are a match to TRBD2. Germline assignment: CDR1 MDHEN and CDR2 SYDVKM. The CDR3 is 14 amino acids. The V segment lost 7 bases and the J segment 1 base; nucleotides outside the gene matches: 6.

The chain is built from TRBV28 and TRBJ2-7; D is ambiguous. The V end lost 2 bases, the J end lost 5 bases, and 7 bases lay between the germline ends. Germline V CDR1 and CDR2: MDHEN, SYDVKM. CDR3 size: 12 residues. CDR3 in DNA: TGTGCCAGCAGTTTAGGAATCCACGAGCAGTACTTC. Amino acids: CASSLGIHEQYF.

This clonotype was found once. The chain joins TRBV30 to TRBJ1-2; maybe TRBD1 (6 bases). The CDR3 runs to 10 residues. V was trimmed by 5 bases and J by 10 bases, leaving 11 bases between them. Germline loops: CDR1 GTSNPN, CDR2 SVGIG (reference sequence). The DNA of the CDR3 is TGTGCCTGGCACGCGGGGGCCTACACCTTC. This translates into CAWHAGAYTF.